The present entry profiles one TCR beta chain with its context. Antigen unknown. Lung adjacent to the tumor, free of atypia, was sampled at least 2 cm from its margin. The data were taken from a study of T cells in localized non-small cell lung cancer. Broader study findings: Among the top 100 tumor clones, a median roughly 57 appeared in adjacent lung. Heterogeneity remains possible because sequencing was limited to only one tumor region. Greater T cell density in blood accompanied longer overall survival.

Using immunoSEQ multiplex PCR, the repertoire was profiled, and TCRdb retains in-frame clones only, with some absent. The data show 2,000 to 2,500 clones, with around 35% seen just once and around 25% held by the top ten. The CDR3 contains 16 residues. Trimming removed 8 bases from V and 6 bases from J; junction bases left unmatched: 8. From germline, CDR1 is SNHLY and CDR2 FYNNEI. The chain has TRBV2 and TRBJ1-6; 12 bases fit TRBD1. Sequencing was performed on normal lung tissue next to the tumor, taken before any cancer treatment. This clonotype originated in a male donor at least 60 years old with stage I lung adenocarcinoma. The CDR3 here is CASSLGQGAVNSPLHF. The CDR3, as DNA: TGTGCCAGCTCCTTGGGACAGGGGGCGGTTAATTCACCCCTCCACTTT. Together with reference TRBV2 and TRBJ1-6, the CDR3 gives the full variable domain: EPEVTQTPSHQVTQMGQEVILRCVPISNHLYFYWYRQILGQKVEFLVSFYNNEISEKSEIFDDQFSVERPDGSNFTLKIRSTKLEDSAMYFCASSLGQGAVNSPLHFGNGTRLTVT.